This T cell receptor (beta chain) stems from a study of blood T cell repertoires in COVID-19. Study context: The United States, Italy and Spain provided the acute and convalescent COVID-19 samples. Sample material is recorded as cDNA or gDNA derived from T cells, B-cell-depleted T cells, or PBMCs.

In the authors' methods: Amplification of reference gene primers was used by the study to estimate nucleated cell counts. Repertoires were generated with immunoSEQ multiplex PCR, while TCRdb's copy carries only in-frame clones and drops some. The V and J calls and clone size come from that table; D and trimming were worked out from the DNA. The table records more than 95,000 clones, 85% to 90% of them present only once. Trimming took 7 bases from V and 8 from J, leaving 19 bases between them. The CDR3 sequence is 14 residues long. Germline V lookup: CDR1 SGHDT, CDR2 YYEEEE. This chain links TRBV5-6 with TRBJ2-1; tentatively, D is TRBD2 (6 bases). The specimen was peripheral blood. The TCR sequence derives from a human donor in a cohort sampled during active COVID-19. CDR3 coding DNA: TGTGCCAGCGCGCAACTAGCACTATACGATGAGCAGTTCTTC. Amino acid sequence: CASAQLALYDEQFF. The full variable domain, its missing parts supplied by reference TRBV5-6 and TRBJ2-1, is DAGVTQSPTHLIKTRGQQVTLRCSPKSGHDTVSWYQQALGQGPQFIFQYYEEEERQRGNFPDRFSGHQFPNYSSELNVNALLLGDSALYLCASAQLALYDEQFFGPGTRLTVL.